This T cell receptor beta chain comes out of a study of blood T cell repertoires in COVID-19. Study-wide context: Sites across the United States, Italy and Spain contributed samples from acute and convalescent COVID-19. Nucleic acid was either cDNA or gDNA, and it came from T cells, B-cell-depleted T cells, or PBMCs.

In the original analysis: It was from reference gene primer amplification that nucleated cell counts were estimated. This table comes from immunoSEQ multiplex PCR, and its TCRdb copy is limited to in-frame clones, with some not included. Clone size and the V and J calls come from that table; the DNA yielded D and trimming. Of some 110,000 clones in the sample, over 75% are singletons; the top ten hold around 3.9%. The specimen sequenced was peripheral blood. The receptor was isolated from a middle-aged man with acute or convalescent COVID-19.

The CDR3 is CASSLVTDSYEQYF. Here the CDR3 DNA reads TGTGCCAGCAGTTTAGTAACAGACTCCTACGAGCAGTACTTC. The chain combines TRBV28 with TRBJ2-7, with no clear D. There are 14 residues in the CDR3. Germline assignment: CDR1 MDHEN and CDR2 SYDVKM. V was trimmed by 2 bases and J by 0 bases, leaving 8 bases between them.